The rows below give T cell receptor beta chains drawn from one sample of a study of T cells in Graves' hyperthyroidism and ophthalmopathy. TCRdb re-called the multiplex PCR reads with MiXCR, one entry per CDR3 protein. Of just over 550,000 distinct CDR3 sequences listed, 46% are singletons. Sequencing was performed on peripheral blood or thyroid tissue (not recorded which). These TCRs come from a woman younger than 30 with Graves' hyperthyroidism. Both conserved end residues are part of each CDR3. The D gene is left open where the match is weak. A clone size is listed for some rows: how often the clone was seen (once, few, many), or a class if it is expanded.

TRBJ2-5 | - | - | TRBV7-8 | TGTGCCAGCAGCTCGACGAGGAATGAGACCCAGTACTTC | CASSSTRNETQYF
TRBJ1-2 | - | - | TRBV7-9 | TGTGCCAGCAGCTTGGCCAGGTTCAGGGACTATGGCTACACCTTC | CASSLARFRDYGYTF
TRBJ1-1 | - | few | TRBV7-6 | TGTGCCAGCAGCTTACTGTTGGGCACTGAAGCTTTCTTT | CASSLLLGTEAFF
TRBJ1-6 | - | - | TRBV6-5 | TGTGCCAGCAGTTACTCGTGGGGGCTTAATAATTCACCCCTCCACTTT | CASSYSWGLNNSPLHF
TRBJ2-1 | - | - | TRBV7-8 | TGTGCCAGCAGCTCGGACTACGAGCAGTTCTTC | CASSSDYEQFF
TRBJ2-1 | - | - | TRBV10-3 | TGTGCCATCATCAGTGAGCAGTTCTTC | CAIISEQFF
TRBJ2-7 | TRBD2 | - | TRBV10-3 | TGTGCCATCAGTTTCCCGCGGACTAGCGGGAGCTACGAGCAGTACTTC | CAISFPRTSGSYEQYF
TRBJ2-7 | - | many | TRBV15 | TGTGCCACCAGCAGAGATTTAGGGGAGCAGTACTTC | CATSRDLGEQYF
TRBJ2-5 | TRBD2 | few | TRBV9 | TGTGCCAGCAGCGTAGCTGGGACTAGCGGGTTTGAGACCCAGTACTTC | CASSVAGTSGFETQYF
TRBJ2-2 | TRBD1 | - | TRBV9 | TGTGCCAGCAGCCAAAGCTACGCCACGGGACAGGGGGAGCTGTTTTTT | CASSQSYATGQGELFF
TRBJ1-6 | - | few | TRBV27 | TGTGCCAGCAGTTTGAGGGACTATAATTCACCCCTCCACTTT | CASSLRDYNSPLHF
TRBJ2-7 | TRBD1 | - | TRBV13 | TGTGCCAGCAGCTTTCGGACAGGAACATACGAGCAGTACTTC | CASSFRTGTYEQYF
TRBJ1-5 | - | few | TRBV12-5 | TGTGCTAGTGGTACAGGGTTGGGTCAGCCCCAGCATTTT | CASGTGLGQPQHF
TRBJ1-2 | - | - | TRBV2 | TGTGCCAGCAGCCAAGCCGCAGGGAGGACCTATGGCTACACCTTC | CASSQAAGRTYGYTF
TRBJ1-2 | - | - | TRBV2 | TGTGCCAGCATGGTGGGAACAGAAGGCTACACCTTC | CASMVGTEGYTF
TRBJ1-4 | - | - | TRBV19 | TGTGCCAGTAGGAGGAGGGTGGATAATGAAAAACTGTTTTTT | CASRRRVDNEKLFF
TRBJ1-1 | - | - | TRBV12-3/TRBV12-4 | TGTGCCAGCAGTTCGGACGGGGCCGTCACTGAAGCTTTCTTT | CASSSDGAVTEAFF
TRBJ2-7 | - | once | TRBV20-1 | TGCAGTGCTAGAGCGGACACCTTCTCCTACGGGCAGTACTTC | CSARADTFSYGQYF
TRBJ1-3 | - | few | TRBV5-6 | TGTGCCACCTCCCAAAAATCAAGACGGAACACCATATATTTT | CATSQKSRRNTIYF
TRBJ1-1 | - | - | TRBV6-1 | TGTGCCAGCAGTGAGGCAGGGAGAATTGAAGCTTTCTTT | CASSEAGRIEAFF
TRBJ1-2 | - | - | TRBV13 | TGTGCCAGCAGCTTATTACAGGCCTATGGCTACACCTTC | CASSLLQAYGYTF
TRBJ1-2 | - | - | TRBV10-3 | TGTGCCATCACCCCGGACAGAGAAATTAACTATGGCTACACCTTC | CAITPDREINYGYTF
TRBJ2-5 | TRBD2 | - | TRBV7-9 | TGTGCCAGCAGCATACTAGCGGGGCAAGAGACCCAGTACTTC | CASSILAGQETQYF
TRBJ1-5 | TRBD1 | - | TRBV2 | TGTGCCAGCACTAGACAGGGAGGCAATCAGCCCCAGCATTTT | CASTRQGGNQPQHF
TRBJ1-6 | TRBD1 | - | TRBV2 | TGTGCCAGCAGCCGACAGGGGGCCAACTATAATTCACCCCTCCACTTT | CASSRQGANYNSPLHF
TRBJ1-1 | - | - | TRBV2 | TGTGCCAGCAGCATGGGACGTCCGGGCCCTATGAACACTGAAGCTTTCTTT | CASSMGRPGPMNTEAFF
TRBJ1-2 | - | - | TRBV9 | TGTGCCAGCAGCCTCGCAGGGACTGGCTACACCTTC | CASSLAGTGYTF
TRBJ1-1 | - | - | TRBV9 | TGTGCCAGCAGCGTAGGTGTCGGGACTGAAGCTTTCTTT | CASSVGVGTEAFF